Each of the 24 T cell receptor beta chains below was sequenced from the same sample in a study of blood T cell repertoires in COVID-19. Some clones are missing from TCRdb's copy, which holds only in-frame ones; the method was immunoSEQ multiplex PCR. The table lists 130,000 to 150,000 clones, roughly 76% of them singletons, with 7% to 9% in the top ten. The sequenced material came from peripheral blood. The receptors derive from a human donor with acute or convalescent COVID-19. The donor label of this sample is uncertain.

The gene calls are TRBV30 and TRBJ2-1; TRBD2 matches at 9 bases. Germline V gene data show CDR1 as GTSNPN and CDR2 as SVGIG (reference sequence). This CDR3 comprises 14 residues. Trimming took 6 bases from V and 7 from J; bases not matched to a gene: 10. The CDR3 coding sequence is TGTGCCTGCCCGACCGGGACTAGCAAAAATGAGCAGTTCTTC. It is translated as CACPTGTSKNEQFF.

The chain recombines TRBV6-1 with TRBJ2-7; a weak D match, TRBD2 (6 bases). There are 14 residues in the CDR3. Germline V gene data show CDR1 as MNHNS and CDR2 as SASEGT. V was pared by 5 bases and J by 3 bases, with 14 bases between. The CDR3: CASSQRDFNYEQYV. Here the CDR3 DNA reads TGTGCCAGCAGTCAGAGGGACTTTAACTACGAGCAGTACGTC.

The V and J genes are TRBV5-5 and TRBJ1-6; D is perhaps TRBD1 (6 bases). Germline V lookup: CDR1 SGHKS, CDR2 YYEKEE (reference sequence). Trimming shortened V by 5 bases and J by 0 bases, and 12 bases separated the two germline ends. The CDR3 totals 16 residues. The CDR3 loop is CASRRDKSSYNSPLHF. DNA of the CDR3: TGTGCCAGCAGACGGGACAAGAGCTCCTATAATTCACCCCTCCACTTT. Looking up the rest from reference TRBV5-5 and TRBJ1-6 gives the full variable domain: DAGVTQSPTHLIKTRGQQVTLRCSPISGHKSVSWYQQVLGQGPQFIFQYYEKEERGRGNFPDRFSARQFPNYSSELNVNALLLGDSALYLCASRRDKSSYNSPLHFGNGTRLTVT.

This clone has just a few counts. The chain combines TRBV5-1 with TRBJ2-6; 10 positions match TRBD1. This CDR3 is 19 amino acids long. Germline CDR1 and CDR2: SGHRS and YFSETQ. Trimming took 3 bases from V and 6 from J; bases not matched to a gene: 15. The CDR3 nucleotides are TGCGCCAGCAGCTCCACCCGGACAGGGGGGACCGGGATGGCCAACGTCCTGACTTTC. The encoded protein is CASSSTRTGGTGMANVLTF.

The rearrangement uses TRBV27 and TRBJ1-5, with 8 nucleotides matching TRBD1. This CDR3 is built from 15 residues. J was trimmed by 3 bases and V by 6 bases; bases with no gene match: 7. The germline CDR1 and CDR2 sequences are MNHEY and SMNVEV (reference sequence). This chain's CDR3 is CASRSTGVDNQPQHF. CDR3 nucleotides: TGTGCCAGCAGATCGACAGGGGTTGACAATCAGCCCCAGCATTTT.

The genes are TRBV6-1 and TRBJ1-2; TRBD1 matches 10 bases. CDR1 and CDR2 (germline): MNHNS, SASEGT. The CDR3 is 15 amino acids. V shed 4 bases, J shed 7 bases, and the junction held 9 bases outside the gene matches. CDR3 region: CASSGFDRGQGGYTF. The CDR3 nucleotides read TGTGCCAGCAGTGGATTCGACAGGGGGCAAGGTGGCTACACCTTC.

This clone has just a few counts. This sample also contains other DNA sequences that code for the same CDR3. V usage is TRBV6-5 and J usage is TRBJ1-1; maybe TRBD1 (5 bases). CDR3 length: 13 amino acids. Trimming cost V 2 bases and J 4 bases, with 8 bases left between them. CDR1 is MNHEY, CDR2 SVGAGI, per germline. CDR3 DNA: TGTGCCAGCAGTTACAGGGGAGGCACTGAAGCTTTCTTT. Translation gives CASSYRGGTEAFF.

This clone appeared a few times. V and J are TRBV5-3 and TRBJ1-2, with TRBD1 matching 10 bases. TRBV5-3 is given ORF status, its function remaining uncertain. The V segment lost 3 bases and the J segment 7 bases; nucleotides outside the gene matches: 9. This CDR3 is 15 amino acids long. The CDR3 reads CARSSRQGAVFGYTF. The CDR3 bases are TGTGCCAGAAGCTCCAGACAGGGGGCGGTCTTTGGCTACACCTTC.

The chain couples TRBV11-2 to TRBJ1-1; 7 nucleotides align to TRBD1. Germline loops: CDR1 SGHAT, CDR2 FQNNGV. The CDR3 spans 16 residues. With 6 bases clipped from V and 1 base from J, the junction kept 11 bases outside the gene matches. The CDR3 DNA sequence: TGTGCCAGCAGTCAACGCCCCGGGACAGCGAACACTGAAGCTTTCTTT. Protein: CASSQRPGTANTEAFF.

This chain links TRBV5-1 with TRBJ1-2; D is ambiguous. The CDR3 is 13 residues long. The V gene's germline CDR1 is SGHRS and CDR2 YFSETQ. V gave up 4 bases and J gave up 2 bases, with 9 bases separating them. The chain's CDR3 is CASSRGPNYGYTF. The CDR3 DNA reads as TGCGCCAGCAGCCGTGGCCCGAACTATGGCTACACCTTC.

The CDR3 coding sequence is TGTGCCAGCAGCGCGGGAGAGACCCAGTACTTC. Translating it yields CASSAGETQYF. The chain employs TRBV7-8 and TRBJ2-5; TRBD2 is a possible D gene (5 bases). Trimming took 5 bases from V and 4 from J, leaving 5 bases between them. This CDR3 is 11 amino acids long. Germline V CDR1 and CDR2: SGHVS, FQNEAQ.

V gene TRBV13 combines with J gene TRBJ1-2; D call uncertain. V dropped 1 base and J dropped 0 bases, with 15 bases sitting between them. CDR3 length equals 17 residues. Germline CDR1 and CDR2: PRHDT and FYEKMQ (reference sequence). The CDR3 sequence: CASSLANLRGANYGYTF. CDR3 nucleotides: TGTGCCAGCAGCTTAGCTAACCTTCGGGGAGCTAACTATGGCTACACCTTC.

The chain uses TRBV5-6 and TRBJ1-4, with no clear D. In germline, CDR1 is SGHDT, CDR2 YYEEEE. The CDR3 totals 14 residues. V shed 2 bases and J shed 8 bases, with 13 bases lying between them. The CDR3 reads CASSLATFEEKLFF. The CDR3, as DNA: TGTGCCAGCAGCTTAGCGACGTTCGAGGAAAAACTGTTTTTT.

V gene TRBV27 combines with J gene TRBJ2-1; the match to TRBD2 covers 8 bases. CDR3 length: 14 amino acids. J lost 0 bases, V lost 6 bases, and 1 base had no gene match. CDR1 and CDR2 (germline): MNHEY, SMNVEV (reference sequence). CDR3 sequence: CASRLAVSYNEQFF. CDR3 sequence (DNA): TGTGCCAGCAGACTAGCGGTCTCCTACAATGAGCAGTTCTTC.

This clone has just a few counts. This sample includes further DNA sequences coding for the same CDR3. The chain recombines TRBV4-1 with TRBJ1-5, with D unresolved. The CDR3 consists of 14 residues. Germline loops: CDR1 MGHRA, CDR2 YSYEKL. The V end was cut by 1 base, the J end by 5 bases, with 9 bases between. The CDR3 DNA reads as TGCGCCAGCAGCCAAGTGCGCGGGGATCAGCCCCAGCATTTT. It encodes CASSQVRGDQPQHF.

The CDR3: CASSRWGGDTEAFF. In DNA form, the CDR3 reads TGCGCCAGCAGCCGCTGGGGAGGAGACACTGAAGCTTTCTTT. The chain joins TRBV5-1 to TRBJ1-1; no reliable D call. This CDR3 is built from 14 residues. The germline V gene encodes CDR1 SGHRS and CDR2 YFSETQ. Trimming cost V 4 bases and J 3 bases, with 13 bases left between them. Full variable domain (rest looked up from reference TRBV5-1 and TRBJ1-1): KAGVTQTPRYLIKTRGQQVTLSCSPISGHRSVSWYQQTPGQGLQFLFEYFSETQRNKGNFPGRFSGRQFSNSRSEMNVSTLELGDSALYLCASSRWGGDTEAFFGQGTRLTVV.

The rearrangement joins TRBV2 to TRBJ1-2; unclear D gene. The ends were cut back, 8 bases at V and 8 bases at J, with 21 bases in the middle. CDR1 is SNHLY and CDR2 is FYNNEI in the germline V gene. There are 14 residues in the CDR3. The CDR3 spells CASLRDGGGMGYTF. CDR3 in DNA: TGTGCCAGCTTAAGAGATGGAGGAGGGATGGGCTACACCTTC. Full variable domain (rest looked up from reference TRBV2 and TRBJ1-2): EPEVTQTPSHQVTQMGQEVILRCVPISNHLYFYWYRQILGQKVEFLVSFYNNEISEKSEIFDDQFSVERPDGSNFTLKIRSTKLEDSAMYFCASLRDGGGMGYTFGSGTRLTVV.

This clone was observed a few times. V and J are TRBV5-1 and TRBJ2-3; TRBD2 agrees at 7 bases. The CDR3 extends over 14 amino acids. V was clipped by 1 base and J by 9 bases; unmatched bases: 8. CDR1 and CDR2 (germline): SGHRS, YFSETQ. The CDR3, as DNA: TGCGCCAGCAGCTTGAGGCGGGGGTACGAAACGCAGTATTTT. Translating gives CASSLRRGYETQYF.

This chain links TRBV7-8 with TRBJ2-1, with a weak D call TRBD1 (8 bases). Germline V CDR1 and CDR2: SGHVS, FQNEAQ. The V end lost 5 bases, the J end lost 8 bases, and 16 bases lay between the germline ends. This CDR3 is 14 amino acids long. CDR3 nucleotide sequence: TGTGCCAGCAGCGTTTGGACAGGGAGGGATGAGCAGTTCTTC. Its translation: CASSVWTGRDEQFF.

The chain combines TRBV18 with TRBJ2-1; TRBD1 agrees at 7 bases. The V segment lost 5 bases and the J segment 5 bases; nucleotides outside the gene matches: 3. Germline CDR1 KGHSH, CDR2 LQKENI. The CDR3 consists of 13 residues. The CDR3 nucleotides read TGTGCCAGCTCAGCAGGGGGACACAATGAGCAGTTCTTC. Translated: CASSAGGHNEQFF.

V and J are TRBV30 and TRBJ1-2, with a weak D call TRBD1 (5 bases). Germline CDR1 is GTSNPN and CDR2 is SVGIG (reference sequence). The CDR3 is 14 amino acids. Trimming pared 3 bases from V and 1 base from J, leaving 12 bases between. In DNA form, the CDR3 reads TGTGCCTGGAGCCCGGACACGAATAACTATGGCTACACCTTC. Its translation: CAWSPDTNNYGYTF.

This chain joins TRBV10-2 and TRBJ1-1; the D gene is possibly TRBD1 (6 bases). The germline V gene encodes CDR1 WSHSY and CDR2 SAAADI. The germline V and J ends were trimmed by 0 bases and 0 bases, with 14 bases remaining between them. The CDR3 loop spans 17 amino acids. This CDR3 is CASSESRGNPLNTEAFF. Here the CDR3 DNA reads TGCGCCAGCAGTGAGTCGAGGGGGAATCCCCTGAACACTGAAGCTTTCTTT.

The rearrangement uses TRBV12-3 or TRBV12-4 and TRBJ2-5, with unresolved D. Between the trimmed V and J ends, which lost 2 bases and 5 bases, there was a span of 6 bases. The CDR3 has 12 residues. The CDR3 spells CASSLQFETQYF. CDR3 nucleotides: TGTGCCAGCAGTTTACAGTTCGAGACCCAGTACTTC.

V and J are TRBV19 and TRBJ1-5; D is unresolved. CDR1 and CDR2 (germline): LNHDA, SQIVND (reference sequence). Trimming left V 3 bases short and J 8 bases short, with 14 bases between. This CDR3 comprises 14 residues. The CDR3 sequence: CASSMGGWKEPQHF. The CDR3 nucleotides are TGTGCCAGTAGTATGGGAGGGTGGAAGGAGCCCCAGCATTTT.